This T cell receptor (beta chain) was sequenced during a study of lymphopenia after photon versus proton radiotherapy. The CDR3 loop spans 12 amino acids. CDR1 is SNHLY and CDR2 is FYNNEI in the germline V gene. The J segment lost 3 bases and the V segment lost 4 bases, leaving 0 bases of the junction unmatched. Study-wide results and limits: Larger post-nadir TCR diversity loss correlated inversely with survival in deceased patients. Proton therapy kept repertoires fairly stable, unlike photons, which gained effector/memory cells.

For this clone: What it binds is unknown.

Repertoires were generated with immunoSEQ multiplex PCR, while TCRdb's copy carries only in-frame clones and drops some. The data hold around 20,000 clones, with 90% to 95% observed a single time. The sequence derives from a man aged 55-75 years with pancreatic cancer. The source material was peripheral blood, sampled from a patient treated with photon-based radiotherapy. The rearrangement joins TRBV2 to TRBJ2-7; 7 bases fit TRBD1. CDR3 DNA sequence: TGTGCCAGCAGTGGGGACAGCTACGAGCAGTACTTC. Translation gives CASSGDSYEQYF.